The present TCR beta chain was sequenced within a study of metastatic and nonmetastatic thyroid tumors. In its sample, this clone was seen many times. From the PCR reads, TCRdb re-called clones with MiXCR. The sample includes nearly 5,000 clones, approximately 27% of them seen just once. V dropped 0 bases and J dropped 8 bases, with 14 bases sitting between them. This CDR3 is built from 15 residues. Per the germline V gene, CDR1 is SGDLS and CDR2 is YYNGEE. No treatment of any kind had been given to any patient before thyroid surgery. The receptor's source is a female donor with papillary thyroid cancer or a benign thyroid nodule (not recorded which). Some clones in this sample may be carry-over from other donors' samples. J is TRBJ1-4 and V is TRBV9; TRBD1 might be the D (6 bases). The sample consisted of adjacent normal tissue. CDR3 amino acids: CASSVAAGEGEKLFF. CDR3 DNA sequence: TGTGCCAGCAGCGTAGCAGCAGGGGAAGGGGAAAAACTGTTTTTT.